These T cell receptor beta chains were read from a single sample in a study of CD8 T cells in ankylosing spondylitis. TCRdb re-called the 5' RACE reads through MiXCR, storing one row per CDR3 protein. Among roughly 90,000 distinct CDR3 sequences listed, roughly 8.7% were seen once. Sequenced input: blood, either unsorted or a sorted T cell fraction (not recorded which). The receptor set was obtained from a male donor with ankylosing spondylitis or in good health (not recorded which). The CDR3 runs from the conserved cysteine through the conserved F or W. Fields, in order: CDR3 DNA, CDR3 protein, D gene, clone size, J gene, V gene. D genes are given only for firm matches. Size values are once, few and many counts, or a class for expanded clones, and some rows have none.

TGTGCCAGCAGTTACCCCGCAGATCAGCCCCAGCATTTT	CASSYPADQPQHF	.	many	TRBJ1-5	TRBV6-6
TGCAGCGTTCTCCTTCAGAGGGATACTGAAGCTTTCTTT	CSVLLQRDTEAFF	.	many	TRBJ1-1	TRBV29-1
TGTGCCAGCAGCTTAGTCAGTCAAGAGACCCAGTACTTC	CASSLVSQETQYF	.	many	TRBJ2-5	TRBV7-2
TGTGCCATGGGACTAGCGGGGGCCAATGAGCAGTTCTTC	CAMGLAGANEQFF	TRBD2	many	TRBJ2-1	TRBV10-3
TGTGCCAGCAGTTCAAACAGGGCGCAAGCTTTCTTT	CASSSNRAQAFF	.	many	TRBJ1-1	TRBV7-2
TGTGCCAGCAGCTCCTACACCGACAACAATGAGCAGTTCTTC	CASSSYTDNNEQFF	.	many	TRBJ2-1	TRBV11-3
TGTGCCAGCAGCCATTGGCAGGCCCAAGAGACCCAGTACTTC	CASSHWQAQETQYF	.	many	TRBJ2-5	TRBV3-1
TGCAGCGTTGGGGGGAGCCACTATGGCTACACCTTC	CSVGGSHYGYTF	.	many	TRBJ1-2	TRBV29-1
TGTGCCAGCAGCCGGTTGGGTACAGGGGGCGAATCAATGCAGGGCTACAATGAGCAGTTCTTC	CASSRLGTGGESMQGYNEQFF	TRBD1	many	TRBJ2-1	TRBV11-2
TGTGCCAGCAGCCAAGGGGACAGGATCGATGAAAAACTGTTTTTT	CASSQGDRIDEKLFF	TRBD1	many	TRBJ1-4	TRBV4-2
TGTGCCAGCAGACCCCCTGCTGGGACAGGGGTCCCCTACGAGCAGTACTTC	CASRPPAGTGVPYEQYF	TRBD1	many	TRBJ2-7	TRBV6-1
TGCAGCGTTGATGGGAGCGGGCAAGAGACCCAGTACTTC	CSVDGSGQETQYF	.	many	TRBJ2-5	TRBV29-1
TGCGCCAGCAGCCTCGGACTGATCTACGAGCAGTACTTC	CASSLGLIYEQYF	.	many	TRBJ2-7	TRBV10-2
TGCAGTGCGCGACAGGGAACTAACTATGGCTACACCTTC	CSARQGTNYGYTF	TRBD1	many	TRBJ1-2	TRBV20-1
TGCGCCAGCAGCATACGGACAGGGGCGGACGGCAATCAGCCCCAGCATTTT	CASSIRTGADGNQPQHF	TRBD1	many	TRBJ1-5	TRBV4-1
TGTGCTAGCAGCCCGGGACTAGCGGGAGAGACCCAGTACTTC	CASSPGLAGETQYF	TRBD2	many	TRBJ2-5	TRBV7-7
TGTGCCAGCAGCCATGGAGGGGCATTGCATGAGCAGTTCTTC	CASSHGGALHEQFF	.	many	TRBJ2-1	TRBV3-1
TGTGCCAGCAGCTTAATTAGCCCGGGGGTACCTACCTCCTACGAGCAGTACTTC	CASSLISPGVPTSYEQYF	.	many	TRBJ2-7	TRBV11-1
TGTGCCAGTAGTGTACAGGGCCAAGAGACCCAGTACTTC	CASSVQGQETQYF	.	few	TRBJ2-5	TRBV19
TGTGCCAGCCGGGACAGGTCGACAGATACGCAGTATTTT	CASRDRSTDTQYF	TRBD1	many	TRBJ2-3	TRBV28
TGTGCCAGCAGTGGACGAGGGGCTAGCGAAGAGACCCAGTACTTC	CASSGRGASEETQYF	.	.	TRBJ2-5	TRBV6-1
TGTGCTAGTGGTTTGGCGACGGGAGGCAGAGATCAGCCCCAGCATTTT	CASGLATGGRDQPQHF	.	many	TRBJ1-5	TRBV12-5
TGCAGCGAGACCAGGGGGCACTGTGAAAAACTGTTTTTT	CSETRGHCEKLFF	TRBD1	many	TRBJ1-4	TRBV29-1
TGCAGTGCTAGAGATCTCGAACCAACCTACGAGCAGTACTTC	CSARDLEPTYEQYF	.	many	TRBJ2-7	TRBV20-1
TGTGTCAGCAGCCCTGACAGAAACTATGGCTACACCTTC	CVSSPDRNYGYTF	.	.	TRBJ1-2	TRBV7-2
TGCAGTGCTCGCACTAGCGGGGACACAGATACGCAGTATTTT	CSARTSGDTDTQYF	TRBD2	many	TRBJ2-3	TRBV20-1
TGTGCCAGCAGCCAAGAACCCCAGCGGGAGATCAATGAGCAGTTCTTC	CASSQEPQREINEQFF	TRBD2	many	TRBJ2-1	TRBV4-2
TGTGCCAGCAGTCCCCCTCAGACCTATGGCTACACCTTC	CASSPPQTYGYTF	.	many	TRBJ1-2	TRBV28
TGTGCCGTAGCAGACCCAGCGGGCTCCTCCTACGAGCAGTACTTC	CAVADPAGSSYEQYF	.	many	TRBJ2-7	TRBV10-3
TGTGCCACCAGTCATCCAACCAATCGGGCAGGGAAGCTGGCAGATACGCAGTATTTT	CATSHPTNRAGKLADTQYF	.	many	TRBJ2-3	TRBV24-1
TGTGCCAGCAGCTTAGTACGGGTTGAGCAGTTCTTC	CASSLVRVEQFF	.	many	TRBJ2-1	TRBV7-2
TGTGCCAGCAGCTCGGGGACTAGCGGAGATACGCAGTATTTT	CASSSGTSGDTQYF	TRBD2	many	TRBJ2-3	TRBV7-9
TGTGCCAGCAGGCCGACGAGCTCCTACAATGAGCAGTTCTTC	CASRPTSSYNEQFF	.	many	TRBJ2-1	TRBV27
TGTGCCATCAGTGGGACTAGCACAGATACGCAGTATTTT	CAISGTSTDTQYF	.	many	TRBJ2-3	TRBV10-3
TGTGCCAGCAGCCCCTACGGAGGGTTGGACACTGGTGCTTTCTTT	CASSPYGGLDTGAFF	.	many	TRBJ1-1	TRBV9
TGTGCCAGCGGCCACGGAGGCCCCTACGAGCAGTACTTC	CASGHGGPYEQYF	.	many	TRBJ2-7	TRBV11-2
TGTGCCAGCAGTGTTTTTGGGGACAGGGAGGAAAAACTGTTTTTT	CASSVFGDREEKLFF	TRBD1	many	TRBJ1-4	TRBV2
TGCAGTGCTAGGGTGGCAGCCAACTATGGCTACACCTTC	CSARVAANYGYTF	.	many	TRBJ1-2	TRBV20-1
TGTGCCAGCAGCTTAGTATACAATCAGCCCCAGCATTTT	CASSLVYNQPQHF	.	many	TRBJ1-5	TRBV7-2
TGCAGTGTACGTGGGACAGGGCACTTATACGAGCAGTACTTC	CSVRGTGHLYEQYF	TRBD1	many	TRBJ2-7	TRBV20-1
TGTGCCATCAGTGATCGGGGACCTGGCGAGCAGTACTTC	CAISDRGPGEQYF	.	many	TRBJ2-7	TRBV10-3
TGCGCCAGCAGCTTCGCGGTCCAAGAGACCCAGTACTTC	CASSFAVQETQYF	.	few	TRBJ2-5	TRBV5-1
TGTGCCAGCACCCAACTCCCAAGAAGGGTTAGGTACAATGAGCAGTTCTTC	CASTQLPRRVRYNEQFF	.	many	TRBJ2-1	TRBV5-4
TGCAGCGTTACCTACAGGGCCCCTAATGAAAAACTGTTTTTT	CSVTYRAPNEKLFF	.	many	TRBJ1-4	TRBV29-1
TGTGCCAGCAGCGTAGAAGGACTAGCCTACAATGAGCAGTTCTTC	CASSVEGLAYNEQFF	TRBD2	many	TRBJ2-1	TRBV9
TGCAGCGCCGGGGGGGGAAGGTCCTACGAGCAGTACTTC	CSAGGGRSYEQYF	TRBD2	many	TRBJ2-7	TRBV29-1
TGTGCCAGCAGCAGGGGGACAGAAACCTACGAGCAGTACTTC	CASSRGTETYEQYF	TRBD1	many	TRBJ2-7	TRBV9
TGTGCCAGCAGCTTCGTACAGGGGGCCTACGAGCAGTACTTC	CASSFVQGAYEQYF	TRBD1	.	TRBJ2-7	TRBV7-2